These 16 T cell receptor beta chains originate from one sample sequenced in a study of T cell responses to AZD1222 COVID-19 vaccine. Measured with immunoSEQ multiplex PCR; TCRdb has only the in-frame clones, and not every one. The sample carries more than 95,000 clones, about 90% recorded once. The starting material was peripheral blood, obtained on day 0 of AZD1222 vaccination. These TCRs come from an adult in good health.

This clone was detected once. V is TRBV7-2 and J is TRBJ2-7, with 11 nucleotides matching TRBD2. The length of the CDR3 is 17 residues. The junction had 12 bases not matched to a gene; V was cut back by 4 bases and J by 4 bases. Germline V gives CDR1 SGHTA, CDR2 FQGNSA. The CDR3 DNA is TGTGCCAGCAGCTGGGCTAGCGGGGGGTCCCAAACTTACGAGCAGTACTTC. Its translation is CASSWASGGSQTYEQYF.

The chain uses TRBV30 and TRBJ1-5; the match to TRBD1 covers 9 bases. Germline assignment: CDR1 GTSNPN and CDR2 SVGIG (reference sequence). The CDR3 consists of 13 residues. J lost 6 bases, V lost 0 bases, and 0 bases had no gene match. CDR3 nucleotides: TGTGCCTGGAGTGTACAGGGGGCTCAGCCCCAGCATTTT. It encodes CAWSVQGAQPQHF.

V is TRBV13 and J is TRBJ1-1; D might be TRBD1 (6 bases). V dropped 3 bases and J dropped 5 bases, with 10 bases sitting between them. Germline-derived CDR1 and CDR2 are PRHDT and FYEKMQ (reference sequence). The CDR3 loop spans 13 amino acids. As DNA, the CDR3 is TGTGCCAGCAGCTTGGGGGCAGGGACTGAAGCTTTCTTT. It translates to CASSLGAGTEAFF.

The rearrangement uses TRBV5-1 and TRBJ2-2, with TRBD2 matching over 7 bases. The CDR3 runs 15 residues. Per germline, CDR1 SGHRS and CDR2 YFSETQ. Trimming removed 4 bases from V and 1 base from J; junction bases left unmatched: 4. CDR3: CASSLGGMNTGELFF. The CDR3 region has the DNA TGCGCCAGCAGCCTCGGGGGGATGAACACCGGGGAGCTGTTTTTT. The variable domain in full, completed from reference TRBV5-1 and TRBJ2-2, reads KAGVTQTPRYLIKTRGQQVTLSCSPISGHRSVSWYQQTPGQGLQFLFEYFSETQRNKGNFPGRFSGRQFSNSRSEMNVSTLELGDSALYLCASSLGGMNTGELFFGEGSRLTVL.

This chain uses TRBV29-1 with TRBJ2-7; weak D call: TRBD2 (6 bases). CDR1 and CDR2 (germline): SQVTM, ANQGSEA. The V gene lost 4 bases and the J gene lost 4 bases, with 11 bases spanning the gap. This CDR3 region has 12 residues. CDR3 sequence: CSVAGVTYEQYF. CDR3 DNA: TGCAGCGTTGCGGGAGTTACTTACGAGCAGTACTTC.

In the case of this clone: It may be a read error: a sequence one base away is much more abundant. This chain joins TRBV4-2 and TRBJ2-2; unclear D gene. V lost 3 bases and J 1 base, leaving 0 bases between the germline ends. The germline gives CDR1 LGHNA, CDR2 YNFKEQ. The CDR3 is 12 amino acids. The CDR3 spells CASSQNTGELFF. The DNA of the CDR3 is TGTGCCAGCAGCCAGAACACCGGGGAGCTGTTTTTT.

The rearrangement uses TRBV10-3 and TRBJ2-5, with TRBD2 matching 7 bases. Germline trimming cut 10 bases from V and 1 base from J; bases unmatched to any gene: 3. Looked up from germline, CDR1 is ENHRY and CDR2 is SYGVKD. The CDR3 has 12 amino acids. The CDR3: CATGTTQETQYF. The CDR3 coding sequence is TGTGCCACGGGGACTACCCAAGAGACCCAGTACTTC.

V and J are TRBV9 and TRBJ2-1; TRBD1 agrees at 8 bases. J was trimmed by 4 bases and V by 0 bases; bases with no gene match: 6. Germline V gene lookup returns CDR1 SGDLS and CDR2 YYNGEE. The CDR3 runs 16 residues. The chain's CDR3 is CASSVDVDRAYNEQFF. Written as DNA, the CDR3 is TGTGCCAGCAGCGTAGACGTGGACAGGGCGTACAATGAGCAGTTCTTC.

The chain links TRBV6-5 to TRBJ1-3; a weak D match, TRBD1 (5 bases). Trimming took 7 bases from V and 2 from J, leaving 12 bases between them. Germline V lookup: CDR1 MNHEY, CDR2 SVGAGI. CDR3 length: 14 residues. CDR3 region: CASMQGLTGNTIYF. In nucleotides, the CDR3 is TGTGCCAGCATGCAGGGTTTGACTGGAAACACCATATATTTT.

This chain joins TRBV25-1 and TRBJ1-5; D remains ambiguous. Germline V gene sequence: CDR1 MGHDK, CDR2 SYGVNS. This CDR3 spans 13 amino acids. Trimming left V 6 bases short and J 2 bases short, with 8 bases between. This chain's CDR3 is CASSRGGNQPQHF. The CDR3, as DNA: TGTGCCAGCAGCCGGGGAGGCAATCAGCCCCAGCATTTT.

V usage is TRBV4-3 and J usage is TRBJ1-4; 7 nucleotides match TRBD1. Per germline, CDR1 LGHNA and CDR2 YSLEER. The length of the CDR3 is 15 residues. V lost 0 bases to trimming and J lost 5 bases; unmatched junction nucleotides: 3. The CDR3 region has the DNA TGCGCCAGCAGCCAAGATAGGGGGCGGAATGAAAAACTGTTTTTT. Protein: CASSQDRGRNEKLFF.

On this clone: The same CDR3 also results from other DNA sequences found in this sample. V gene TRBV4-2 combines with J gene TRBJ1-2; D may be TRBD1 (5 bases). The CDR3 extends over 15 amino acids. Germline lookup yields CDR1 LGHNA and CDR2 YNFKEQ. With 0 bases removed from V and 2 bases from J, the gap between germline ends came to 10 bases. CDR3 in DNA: TGTGCCAGCAGCCAAGATAGGGGCAACAACTATGGCTACACCTTC. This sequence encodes CASSQDRGNNYGYTF.

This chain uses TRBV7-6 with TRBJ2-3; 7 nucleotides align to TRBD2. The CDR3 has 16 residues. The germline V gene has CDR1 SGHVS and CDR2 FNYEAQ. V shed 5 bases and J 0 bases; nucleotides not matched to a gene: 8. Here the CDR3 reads CASSPSGAYSTDTQYF. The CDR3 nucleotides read TGTGCCAGCAGCCCTAGCGGAGCCTATAGCACAGATACGCAGTATTTT.

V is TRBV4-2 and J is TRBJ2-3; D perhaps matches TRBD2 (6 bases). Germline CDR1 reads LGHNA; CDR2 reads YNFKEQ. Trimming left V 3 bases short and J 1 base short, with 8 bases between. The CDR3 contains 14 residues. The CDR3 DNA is TGTGCCAGCAGCCAGGCGGGGCGCACAGATACGCAGTATTTT. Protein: CASSQAGRTDTQYF.

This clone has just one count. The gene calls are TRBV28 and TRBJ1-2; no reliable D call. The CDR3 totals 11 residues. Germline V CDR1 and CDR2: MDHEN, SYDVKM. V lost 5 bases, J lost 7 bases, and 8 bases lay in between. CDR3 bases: TGTGCCAGCAGTCCCCTCTCTGGCTACACCTTC. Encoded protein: CASSPLSGYTF.

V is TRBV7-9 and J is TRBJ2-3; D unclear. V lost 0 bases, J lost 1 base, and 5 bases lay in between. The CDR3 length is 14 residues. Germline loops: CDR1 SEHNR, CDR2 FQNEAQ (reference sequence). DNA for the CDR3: TGTGCCAGCAGCTTAGCCGGCGGCACAGATACGCAGTATTTT. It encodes CASSLAGGTDTQYF.